This TCR beta chain was sequenced for a study of T cells in Graves' hyperthyroidism and ophthalmopathy. Authors of the study amplified TCR beta CDR3 regions from RNA transcripts. The HTBI primer set served for first-round RT-PCR of the TCR CDR3. Each CDR3 protein gets one entry after TCRdb re-called the multiplex PCR reads with MiXCR. The sample carries hundreds of thousands of distinct CDR3 sequences, approximately 25% recorded once. In the ophthalmopathy cohort, Clinical Activity Score was at least 3, NOSPECS grade at least 4, and duration under 3 months. Thyroid ultrasound and orbital computed tomography, with clinical symptoms and serum thyroxine and TRAb, informed diagnoses. This clonotype has a count of ten or more. Per germline, CDR1 MDHEN and CDR2 SYDVKM. The CDR3 spans 13 residues. J was trimmed by 3 bases and V by 5 bases; bases with no gene match: 4.

Material: blood. This TCR came from a woman aged 40-49 years with Graves' ophthalmopathy. The rearrangement links TRBV28 to TRBJ2-7; TRBD2 aligns across 7 bases. The CDR3 loop is CASSRGSSYEQYF. DNA for the CDR3: TGTGCCAGCAGTCGCGGGAGTAGCTACGAGCAGTACTTC.